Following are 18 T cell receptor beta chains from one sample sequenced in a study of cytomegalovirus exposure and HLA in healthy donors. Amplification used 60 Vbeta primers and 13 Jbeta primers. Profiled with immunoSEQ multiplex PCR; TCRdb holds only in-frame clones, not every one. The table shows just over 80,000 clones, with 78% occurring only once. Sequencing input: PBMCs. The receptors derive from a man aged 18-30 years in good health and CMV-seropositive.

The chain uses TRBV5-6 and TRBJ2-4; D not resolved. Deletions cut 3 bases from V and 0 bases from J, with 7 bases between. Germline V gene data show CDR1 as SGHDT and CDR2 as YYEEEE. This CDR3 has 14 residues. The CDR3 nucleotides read TGTGCCAGCAGCTCGGTAGTAGCCAAAAACATTCAGTACTTC. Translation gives CASSSVVAKNIQYF.

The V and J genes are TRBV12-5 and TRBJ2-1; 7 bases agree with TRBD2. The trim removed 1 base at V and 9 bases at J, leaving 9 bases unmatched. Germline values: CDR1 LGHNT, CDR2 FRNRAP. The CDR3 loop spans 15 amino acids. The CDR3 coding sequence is TGTGCTAGTGGTTTGGGACTAGCCGCTTCATCTGAGCAGTTCTTC. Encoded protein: CASGLGLAASSEQFF.

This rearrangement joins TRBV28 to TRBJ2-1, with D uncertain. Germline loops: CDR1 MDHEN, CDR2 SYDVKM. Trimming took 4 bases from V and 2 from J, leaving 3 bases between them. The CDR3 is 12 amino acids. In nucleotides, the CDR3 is TGTGCCAGCAGTTCAACCTACAATGAGCAGTTCTTC. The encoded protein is CASSSTYNEQFF.

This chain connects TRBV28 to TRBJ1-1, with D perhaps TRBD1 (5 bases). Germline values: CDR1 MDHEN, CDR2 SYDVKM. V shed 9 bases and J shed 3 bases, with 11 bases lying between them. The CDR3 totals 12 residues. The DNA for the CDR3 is TGTGCCAGTTCGACAGTTTACACTGAAGCTTTCTTT. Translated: CASSTVYTEAFF.

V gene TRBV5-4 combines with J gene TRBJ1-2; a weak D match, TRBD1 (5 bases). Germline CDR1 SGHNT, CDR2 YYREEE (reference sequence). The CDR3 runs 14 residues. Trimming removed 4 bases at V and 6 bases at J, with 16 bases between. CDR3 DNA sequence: TGTGCCAGCAGCGGTCGACAGACTTTAGATGGCTACACCTTC. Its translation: CASSGRQTLDGYTF.

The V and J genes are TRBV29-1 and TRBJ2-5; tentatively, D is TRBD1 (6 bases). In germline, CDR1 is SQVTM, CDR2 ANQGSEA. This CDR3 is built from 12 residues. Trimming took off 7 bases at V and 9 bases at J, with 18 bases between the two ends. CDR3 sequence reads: CSGGTNLLAQYF. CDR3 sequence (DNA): TGCAGCGGTGGGACAAATTTATTGGCCCAGTACTTC.

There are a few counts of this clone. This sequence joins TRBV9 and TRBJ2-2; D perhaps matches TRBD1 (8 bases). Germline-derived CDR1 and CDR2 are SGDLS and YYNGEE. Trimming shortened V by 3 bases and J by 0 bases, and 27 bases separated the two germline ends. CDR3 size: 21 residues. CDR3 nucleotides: TGTGCCAGCAGCGATGACCCTCGGACAGGGCGGGGGCGGGCGAACACCGGGGAGCTGTTTTTT. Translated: CASSDDPRTGRGRANTGELFF.

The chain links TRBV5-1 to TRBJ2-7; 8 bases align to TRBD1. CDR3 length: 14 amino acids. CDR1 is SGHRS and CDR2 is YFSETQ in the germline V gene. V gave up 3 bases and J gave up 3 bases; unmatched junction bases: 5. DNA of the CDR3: TGCGCCAGCAGCTATCCCGGACAGGGCTACGAGCAGTACTTC. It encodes CASSYPGQGYEQYF.

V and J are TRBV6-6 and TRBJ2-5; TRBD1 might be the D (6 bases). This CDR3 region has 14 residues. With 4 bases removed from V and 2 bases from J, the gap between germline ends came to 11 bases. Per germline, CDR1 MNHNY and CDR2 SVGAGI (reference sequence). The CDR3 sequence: CASSSRTDQETQYF. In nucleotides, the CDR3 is TGTGCCAGCAGTTCGCGGACAGATCAAGAGACCCAGTACTTC.

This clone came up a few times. CDR3 coding DNA: TGCGCCAGCAGCCAAGATCCCAGGAACACTGAAGCTTTCTTT. Encoded protein: CASSQDPRNTEAFF. This chain links TRBV4-1 with TRBJ1-1, with D hard to call. CDR3 length: 14 residues. The V and J ends lost 0 bases and 1 base respectively, with 6 bases between them. Looked up from germline, CDR1 is MGHRA and CDR2 is YSYEKL.

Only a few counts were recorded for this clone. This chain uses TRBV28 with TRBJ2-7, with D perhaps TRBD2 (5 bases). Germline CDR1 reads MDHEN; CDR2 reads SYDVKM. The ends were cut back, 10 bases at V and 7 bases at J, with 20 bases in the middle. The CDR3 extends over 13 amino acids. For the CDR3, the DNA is TGTGCCATCTACACCGCGGGTGCCGGGGAGCAGTACTTC. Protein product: CAIYTAGAGEQYF. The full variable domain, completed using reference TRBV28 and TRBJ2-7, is DVKVTQSSRYLVKRTGEKVFLECVQDMDHENMFWYRQDPGLGLRLIYFSYDVKMKEKGDIPEGYSVSREKKERFSLILESASTNQTSMYLCAIYTAGAGEQYFGPGTRLTVT.

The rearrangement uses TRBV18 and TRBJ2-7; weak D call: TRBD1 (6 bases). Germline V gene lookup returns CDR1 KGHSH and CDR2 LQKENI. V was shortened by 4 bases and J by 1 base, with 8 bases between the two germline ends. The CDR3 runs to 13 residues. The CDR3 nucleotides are TGTGCCAGCTCACGGACAGTTTCCTACGAGCAGTACTTC. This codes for CASSRTVSYEQYF.

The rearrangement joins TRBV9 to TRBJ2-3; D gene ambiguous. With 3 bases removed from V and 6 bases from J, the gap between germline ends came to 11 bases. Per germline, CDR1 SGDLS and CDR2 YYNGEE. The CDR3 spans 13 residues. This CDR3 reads CASSAPSVDTQYF. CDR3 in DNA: TGTGCCAGCAGCGCCCCCAGTGTTGATACGCAGTATTTT.

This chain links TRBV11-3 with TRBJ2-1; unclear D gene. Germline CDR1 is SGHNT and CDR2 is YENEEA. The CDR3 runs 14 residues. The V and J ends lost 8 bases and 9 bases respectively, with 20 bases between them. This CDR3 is CASAPTLGSLEQFF. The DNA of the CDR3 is TGTGCCAGCGCCCCCACACTTGGTAGCCTTGAGCAGTTCTTC.

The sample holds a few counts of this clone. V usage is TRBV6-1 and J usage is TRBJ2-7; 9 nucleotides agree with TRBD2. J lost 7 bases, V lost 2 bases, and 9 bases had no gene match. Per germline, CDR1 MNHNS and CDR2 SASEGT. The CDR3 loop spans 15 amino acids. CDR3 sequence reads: CASSESSGTYGEQYF. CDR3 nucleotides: TGTGCCAGCAGTGAATCTAGCGGGACCTATGGGGAGCAGTACTTC.

The CDR3 reads CASLSDSYGELFF. CDR3 nucleotides: TGTGCCAGCTTGTCCGACAGCTACGGGGAGCTGTTTTTT. This chain connects TRBV18 to TRBJ2-2; a possible D gene is TRBD1 (5 bases). The CDR3 is made up of 13 amino acids. V was cut by 7 bases and J by 7 bases, with 13 bases left in between. Germline V gives CDR1 KGHSH, CDR2 LQKENI.

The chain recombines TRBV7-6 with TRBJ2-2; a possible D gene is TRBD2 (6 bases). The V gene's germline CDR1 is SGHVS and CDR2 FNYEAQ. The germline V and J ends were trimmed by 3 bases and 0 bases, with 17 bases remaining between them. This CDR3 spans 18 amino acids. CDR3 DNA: TGTGCCAGCAGCTTGACGCGGGCGGGACTCGCGAACACCGGGGAGCTGTTTTTT. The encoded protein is CASSLTRAGLANTGELFF.

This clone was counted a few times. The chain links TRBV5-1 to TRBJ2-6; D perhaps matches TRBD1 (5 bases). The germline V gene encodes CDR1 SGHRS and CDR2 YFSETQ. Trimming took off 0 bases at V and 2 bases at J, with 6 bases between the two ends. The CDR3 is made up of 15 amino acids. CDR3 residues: CASSLEQAGANVLTF. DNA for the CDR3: TGCGCCAGCAGCTTGGAACAGGCTGGGGCCAACGTCCTGACTTTC.